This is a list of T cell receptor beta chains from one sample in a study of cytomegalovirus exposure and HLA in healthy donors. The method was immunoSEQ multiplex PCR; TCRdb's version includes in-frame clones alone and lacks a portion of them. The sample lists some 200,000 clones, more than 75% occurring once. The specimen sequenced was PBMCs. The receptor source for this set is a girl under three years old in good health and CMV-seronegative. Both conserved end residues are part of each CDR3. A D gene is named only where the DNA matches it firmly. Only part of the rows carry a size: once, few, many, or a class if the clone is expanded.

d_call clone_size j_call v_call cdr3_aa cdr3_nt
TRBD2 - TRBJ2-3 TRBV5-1 CASSGLAGAPSGDTQYF TGCGCCAGCAGCGGCTTAGCGGGGGCCCCCTCTGGAGATACGCAGTATTTT
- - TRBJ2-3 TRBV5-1 CASSWGEAADTQYF TGCGCCAGCAGCTGGGGGGAAGCGGCAGATACGCAGTATTTT
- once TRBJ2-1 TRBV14 CASSQGILYNEQFF TGTGCCAGCAGCCAAGGCATACTCTACAATGAGCAGTTCTTC
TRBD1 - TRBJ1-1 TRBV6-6 CASSYTGTGMNTEAFF TGTGCCAGCAGTTACACGGGGACAGGCATGAACACTGAAGCTTTCTTT
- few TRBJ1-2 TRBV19 CASSGTFRDTNYGYTF TGTGCCAGCAGTGGGACCTTCCGGGACACCAACTATGGCTACACCTTC
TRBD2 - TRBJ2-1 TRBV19 CASSVGLANEQFF TGTGCCAGTAGTGTCGGACTAGCTAACGAGCAGTTCTTC
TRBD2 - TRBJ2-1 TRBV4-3 CASSQEPSGAYNEQFF TGCGCCAGCAGCCAAGAGCCTAGCGGGGCTTACAATGAGCAGTTCTTC
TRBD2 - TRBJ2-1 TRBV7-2 CASSLDSGSMSNEQFF TGTGCCAGCAGCTTAGATAGCGGGAGTATGAGCAATGAGCAGTTCTTC
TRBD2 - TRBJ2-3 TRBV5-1 CASSSAGTSGTDTQYF TGCGCCAGCAGCAGCGCCGGGACTAGCGGAACAGATACGCAGTATTTT
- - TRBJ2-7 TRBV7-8 CASSLGPNQPSYEQYF TGTGCCAGCAGCCTTGGGCCTAACCAACCCTCCTACGAGCAGTACTTC
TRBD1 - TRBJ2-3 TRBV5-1 CASSLYLTGQITDTQYF TGCGCCAGCAGCCTCTATTTGACAGGGCAGATCACAGATACGCAGTATTTT
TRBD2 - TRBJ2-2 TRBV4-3 CASSQEGVWWEGDPGELFF TGCGCCAGCAGCCAAGAGGGGGTTTGGTGGGAGGGAGATCCCGGGGAGCTGTTTTTT
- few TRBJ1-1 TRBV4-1 CASSQVTGGYTEAFF TGCGCCAGCAGCCAAGTGACTGGGGGGTACACTGAAGCTTTCTTT
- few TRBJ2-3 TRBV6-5 CASSYSGARTDTQYF TGTGCCAGCAGTTACAGCGGAGCCCGCACAGATACGCAGTATTTT
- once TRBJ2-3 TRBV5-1 CASSLAAPSVKYF TGCGCCAGCAGCTTGGCCGCCCCTTCGGTAAAGTATTTT
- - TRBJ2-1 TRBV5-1 CASSFSETEQFF TGCGCCAGCAGCTTTAGTGAAACGGAGCAGTTCTTC
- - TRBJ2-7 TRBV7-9 CASSLGVGRGYEQYF TGTGCCAGCAGCTTAGGGGTAGGCAGGGGCTACGAGCAGTACTTC
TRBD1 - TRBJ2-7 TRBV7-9 CASSPRDRGLYEQYF TGTGCCAGCAGCCCGCGGGACAGGGGTTTATACGAGCAGTACTTC
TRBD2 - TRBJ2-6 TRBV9 CASSPSGTGANVLTF TGTGCCAGCAGCCCTAGCGGGACTGGGGCCAACGTCCTGACTTTC
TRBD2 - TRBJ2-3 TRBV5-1 CASSLDGGSTDTQYF TGCGCCAGCAGCTTAGACGGGGGGAGCACAGATACGCAGTATTTT
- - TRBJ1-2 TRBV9 CASSVGRDRTYGYTF TGTGCCAGCAGCGTAGGACGAGACAGGACTTATGGCTACACCTTC
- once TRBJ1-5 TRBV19 CASRFRGHLSNQPQHF TGTGCCAGTAGGTTCAGGGGCCATTTAAGCAATCAGCCCCAGCATTTT
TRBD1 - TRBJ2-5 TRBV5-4 CASSYWDRAQETQYF TGTGCCAGCAGCTACTGGGACAGGGCTCAAGAGACCCAGTACTTC
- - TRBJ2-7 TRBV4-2 CASSQDSRLAYEQYF TGTGCCAGCAGCCAAGATAGTCGCCTTGCCTACGAGCAGTACTTC
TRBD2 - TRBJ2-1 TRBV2 CASRDGGAMDEQFF TGTGCCAGCAGGGACGGGGGGGCCATGGATGAGCAGTTCTTC
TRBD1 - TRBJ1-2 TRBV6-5 CASSYSDRGNYGYTF TGTGCCAGCAGTTATTCGGACAGGGGGAACTATGGCTACACCTTC
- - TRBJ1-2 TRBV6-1 CASMDSGGGYGYTF TGTGCCAGCATGGATTCCGGGGGAGGCTATGGCTACACCTTC
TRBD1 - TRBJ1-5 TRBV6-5 CASSQTGGGQPQHF TGTGCCAGCAGTCAAACAGGGGGCGGTCAGCCCCAGCATTTT
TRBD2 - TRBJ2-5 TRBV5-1 CASSLAGFQETQYF TGCGCCAGCAGCTTAGCGGGATTCCAAGAGACCCAGTACTTC
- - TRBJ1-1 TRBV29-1 CSVDHMDTEAFF TGCAGCGTTGACCACATGGACACTGAAGCTTTCTTT
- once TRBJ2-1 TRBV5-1 CASSLDGSYNEQFF TGCGCCAGCAGCTTGGACGGCTCCTACAATGAGCAGTTCTTC
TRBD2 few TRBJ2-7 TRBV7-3 CASSLMAGGPIYEQYF TGTGCCAGCAGCTTAATGGCGGGAGGGCCAATATACGAGCAGTACTTC
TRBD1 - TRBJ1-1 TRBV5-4 CASRMGQGRDTEAFF TGTGCCAGCAGAATGGGACAGGGGAGGGACACTGAAGCTTTCTTT
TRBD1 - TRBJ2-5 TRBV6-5 CASGGRGQETQYF TGTGCCTCAGGGGGCAGGGGGCAAGAGACCCAGTACTTC
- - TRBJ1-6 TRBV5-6 CASSFWSSYNSPLHF TGTGCCAGCAGCTTCTGGAGCTCCTATAATTCACCCCTCCACTTT
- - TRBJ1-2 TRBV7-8 CASSQSKGRGVYKDYGYTF TGTGCCAGCAGCCAATCTAAGGGGAGGGGTGTTTATAAGGACTATGGCTACACCTTC